Given below is one T cell receptor (beta chain) in context. Its antigen is undetermined. The data were taken from a study of cytomegalovirus exposure and HLA in healthy donors. Trimming removed 0 bases at V and 1 base at J, with 7 bases between. The CDR3 runs to 15 residues. Per the germline V gene, CDR1 is MNHNY and CDR2 is SVGAGI (reference sequence). Findings and caveats of the study: Presence/absence analyses assumed roughly uniform sequencing depth across donors, which may not hold. Trimming of TCR beta V- and J-genes showed a link, identified in a later analysis, to a missense DCLRE1C variant. According to an earlier analysis, most TCR beta V segments yielded productive rearrangements about 90% or about 30% of the time.

13 Jbeta primers and 60 Vbeta primers were used for the PCR. Produced via immunoSEQ multiplex PCR; TCRdb's table is partial and in-frame only. Here the sample table reports 150,000 to 200,000 clones. Sequenced: PBMCs. The receptor comes from a woman aged 18 to 35 in good health and CMV-seropositive. This rearrangement joins TRBV6-6 to TRBJ1-5; D might be TRBD1 (6 bases). CDR3 protein: CASSYSGTSNQPQHF. CDR3 in DNA: TGTGCCAGCAGTTACTCAGGGACAAGCAATCAGCCCCAGCATTTT.